These 4 T cell receptor beta chains share one sample of origin, sequenced in a study of T cells in Graves' hyperthyroidism and ophthalmopathy. RNA transcripts yielded amplified TCR beta CDR3 regions. The HTBI primer set drove a first-round RT-PCR of the TCR CDR3. TCRdb redid the calling of the multiplex PCR reads with MiXCR, one entry per CDR3 protein. The sample lists 220,000 or so distinct CDR3 sequences; 16% were seen once. Sequenced sample: blood. The source of these receptors is a woman between 18 and 29 years old with Graves' ophthalmopathy.

At least ten counts were recorded for this clonotype. The chain combines TRBV24-1 with TRBJ1-1, with D possibly matching TRBD1 (6 bases). The CDR3 extends over 14 amino acids. Trimming cost V 2 bases and J 9 bases, with 15 bases left between them. Germline CDR1 is KGHDR and CDR2 is SFDVKD. The CDR3 reads CATSDSNIQGKAFF. CDR3 DNA: TGTGCCACCAGTGATTCAAACATTCAGGGGAAAGCTTTCTTT.

V usage is TRBV5-1 and J usage is TRBJ2-7, with 11 nucleotides matching TRBD2. The CDR3 spans 16 residues. Trimming took 4 bases from V and 4 from J; bases not matched to a gene: 10. CDR1 SGHRS and CDR2 YFSETQ come from the germline V gene. In DNA form, the CDR3 reads TGCGCCAGCAGCACCGACTCTAGCGGGGGGCCTTACGAGCAGTACTTC. It specifies CASSTDSSGGPYEQYF.

This clonotype occurred a few times. The V call is TRBV6-1, the J call TRBJ1-6; D perhaps matches TRBD1 (5 bases). The CDR3 is 17 amino acids. From germline, CDR1 is MNHNS and CDR2 SASEGT. Trimming shortened V by 5 bases and J by 4 bases, and 18 bases separated the two germline ends. In nucleotides, the CDR3 is TGTGCCAGCAGTTCCAATCAGGGCCTGGCTTATAATTCACCCCTCCACTTT. This sequence encodes CASSSNQGLAYNSPLHF.

The sample holds many counts of this clonotype. The rearrangement links TRBV7-9 to TRBJ2-5, with TRBD1 matching over 9 bases. With V trimmed by 11 bases and J by 4 bases, 11 bases remained unmatched. This CDR3 comprises 14 residues. Germline lookup yields CDR1 SEHNR and CDR2 FQNEAQ (reference sequence). The CDR3 region is CASGRDRVLETQYF. The CDR3 nucleotides are TGTGCCTCCGGTCGGGACAGGGTTTTAGAGACCCAGTACTTC.